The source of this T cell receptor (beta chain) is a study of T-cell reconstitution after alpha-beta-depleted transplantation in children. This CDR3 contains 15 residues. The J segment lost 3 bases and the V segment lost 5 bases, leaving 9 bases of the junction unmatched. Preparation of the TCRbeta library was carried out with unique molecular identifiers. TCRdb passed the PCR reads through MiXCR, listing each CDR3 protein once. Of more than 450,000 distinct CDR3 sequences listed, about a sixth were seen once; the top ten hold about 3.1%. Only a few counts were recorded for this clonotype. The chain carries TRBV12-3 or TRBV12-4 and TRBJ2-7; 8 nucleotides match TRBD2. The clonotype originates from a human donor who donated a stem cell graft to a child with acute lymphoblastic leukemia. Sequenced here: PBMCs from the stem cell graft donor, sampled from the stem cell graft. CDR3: CASSPRSGSGYEQYF. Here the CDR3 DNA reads TGTGCCAGCAGTCCCAGAAGCGGGAGTGGCTACGAGCAGTACTTC.